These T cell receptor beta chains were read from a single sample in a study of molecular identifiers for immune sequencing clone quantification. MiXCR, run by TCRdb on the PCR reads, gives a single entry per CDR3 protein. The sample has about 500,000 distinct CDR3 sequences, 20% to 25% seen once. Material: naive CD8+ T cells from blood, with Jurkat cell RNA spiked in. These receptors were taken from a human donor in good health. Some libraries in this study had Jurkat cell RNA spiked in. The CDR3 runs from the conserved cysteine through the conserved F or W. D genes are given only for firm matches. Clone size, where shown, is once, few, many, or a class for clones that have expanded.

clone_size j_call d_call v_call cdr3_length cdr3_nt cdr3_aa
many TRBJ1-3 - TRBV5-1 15 TGCGCCAGCAGCTTTGGACAGTTCTCTGGAAACACCATATATTTT CASSFGQFSGNTIYF
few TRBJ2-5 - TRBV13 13 TGTGCCAGCAGCTTCTCGATCCAAGAGACCCAGTACTTC CASSFSIQETQYF
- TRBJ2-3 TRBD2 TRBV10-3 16 TGTGCCATCAGTGAGTCGGCTAGCGGGATTGGAGATACGCAGTATTTT CAISESASGIGDTQYF
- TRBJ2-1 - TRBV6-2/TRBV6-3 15 TGTGTCAGCAGTTCCGGGACAAACCACTACAATGAGCAGTTCTTC CVSSSGTNHYNEQFF
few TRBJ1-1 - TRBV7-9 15 TGTGCCAGCAGCTTAGGAGGGTTCCGGGACACTGAAGCTTTCTTT CASSLGGFRDTEAFF
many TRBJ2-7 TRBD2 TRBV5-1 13 TGCGCCAGCAGCTCCGGACTAGACTACGAGCAGTACTTC CASSSGLDYEQYF
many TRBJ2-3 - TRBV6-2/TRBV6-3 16 TGTGCCAGCACCTCGTGGTTAGCGAGAAGCACAGATACGCAGTATTTT CASTSWLARSTDTQYF
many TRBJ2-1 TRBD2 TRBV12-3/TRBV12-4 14 TGTGCCAGCAGGACTAGCGGGAGTATCGATGAGCAGTTCTTC CASRTSGSIDEQFF
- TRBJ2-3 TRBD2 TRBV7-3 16 TGTGCCAGCAGCCCCGACCGGGACTACCAACCAGATACGCAGTATTTT CASSPDRDYQPDTQYF
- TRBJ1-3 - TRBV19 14 TGTGCCAGTAGTTTCGGGGCGCCTGGAAACACCATATATTTT CASSFGAPGNTIYF
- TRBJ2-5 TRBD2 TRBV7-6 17 TGTGCCAGCAGCTTAGGGGGGCTAGCGGGAGAAGGGGAGACCCAGTACTTC CASSLGGLAGEGETQYF
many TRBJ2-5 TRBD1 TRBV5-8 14 TGTGCCAGCAGCATGGGACAGGGACAAGAGACCCAGTACTTC CASSMGQGQETQYF
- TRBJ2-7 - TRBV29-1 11 TGCAGCGTTAAGAAAGCCTACGAGCAGTACTTC CSVKKAYEQYF
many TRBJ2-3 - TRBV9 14 TGTGCCAGCAGCGTAGCGACAGTCACAGATACGCAGTATTTT CASSVATVTDTQYF
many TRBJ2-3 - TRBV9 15 TGTGCCAGCAGCGTAGGGTCTGTACGCACAGATACGCAGTATTTT CASSVGSVRTDTQYF
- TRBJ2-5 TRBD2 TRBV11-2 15 TGTGCCAGCAGCTTAGAACTAGCGGTCCGGGAGACCCAGTACTTC CASSLELAVRETQYF
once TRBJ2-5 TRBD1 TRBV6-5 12 TGTGCCAGCAGTTCAGGGGGTGAGACCCAGCACTTC CASSSGGETQHF
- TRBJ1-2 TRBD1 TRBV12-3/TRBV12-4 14 TGTGCCAGCACCTCCGGACAGGCCCGCTATGGCTACACCTTC CASTSGQARYGYTF
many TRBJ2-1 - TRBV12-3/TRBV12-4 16 TGTGCCAGCAGTTTAGGGTGGAGCGAGATGGTCAATGAGCAGTTCTTC CASSLGWSEMVNEQFF
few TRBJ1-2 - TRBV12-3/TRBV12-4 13 TGTGCCAGCAGTTTCCAGGGATATGAGGGCTACACCTTC CASSFQGYEGYTF
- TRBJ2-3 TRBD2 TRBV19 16 TGTGCCAGTAGTATGCAGGCTAGCGGGAGCACAGATACGCAGTATTTT CASSMQASGSTDTQYF
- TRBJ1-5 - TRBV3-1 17 TGTGCCAGCAGCCAAGACCCGGGGGGCTGGGGCAATCAGCCCCAGCATTTT CASSQDPGGWGNQPQHF
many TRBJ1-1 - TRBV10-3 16 TGTGCCATCAGTGAGATAGGGGTCTCGGGGAACACTGAAGCTTTCTTT CAISEIGVSGNTEAFF
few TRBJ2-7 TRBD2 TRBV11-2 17 TGTGCCAGCAGCTTAGTTATCGGACTAGCGGGGTGGGACGAGCAGTACTTC CASSLVIGLAGWDEQYF
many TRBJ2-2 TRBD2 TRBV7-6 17 TGTGCCAGCAGCTTTTCACTAGCGGGAGAGCTCACCGGGGAGCTGTTTTTT CASSFSLAGELTGELFF
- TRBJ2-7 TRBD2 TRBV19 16 TGTGCCAGTAGCTCGGGACTAGCGGAACCCTCCTACGAGCAGTACTTC CASSSGLAEPSYEQYF
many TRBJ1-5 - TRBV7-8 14 TGTGCCAGCAGCCCCGGACAGCAGAATCAGCCCCAGCATTTT CASSPGQQNQPQHF
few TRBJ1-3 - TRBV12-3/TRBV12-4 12 TGTGCCAGCAGTAACTCTGGAAACACCATATATTTT CASSNSGNTIYF
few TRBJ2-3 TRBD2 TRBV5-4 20 TGTGCCAGCAGCGGTTGGTCTAGCGGGAGTCAAGGGCCTTTCACAGATACGCAGTATTTT CASSGWSSGSQGPFTDTQYF
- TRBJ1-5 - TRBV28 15 TGTGCCAGCAGTCCACGTGTGGGGGCCAATCAGCCCCAGCATTTT CASSPRVGANQPQHF
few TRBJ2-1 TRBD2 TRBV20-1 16 TGCAGTGCTCGCCTAGCCGGGGGGGCGGCCTACAATGAGCAGTTCTTC CSARLAGGAAYNEQFF
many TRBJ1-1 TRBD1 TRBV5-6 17 TGTGCCAGCGGAAGCTTTTATCGGGACAGGGGATCAGGTGAAGCTTTCTTT CASGSFYRDRGSGEAFF
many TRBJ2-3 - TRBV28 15 TGTGCCAGCACGCTCAGGGTCGCCCTAACAGATACGCAGTATTTT CASTLRVALTDTQYF
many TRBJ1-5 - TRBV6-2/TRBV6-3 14 TGTGCCAGCAGCAGTAACAAGTTCAATCAGCCCCAGCATTTT CASSSNKFNQPQHF
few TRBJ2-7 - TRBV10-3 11 TGTGCCATCAGGGGAGGCGACGAGCAGTACTTC CAIRGGDEQYF
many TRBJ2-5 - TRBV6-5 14 TGTGCCAGCAGTGACAGATTATACCAAGAGACCCAGTACTTC CASSDRLYQETQYF
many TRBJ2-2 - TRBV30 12 TGTGCCTGGAGTGTGAACACCGGGGAGCTGTTTTTT CAWSVNTGELFF
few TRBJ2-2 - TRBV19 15 TGTGCCAGTAGTATAATGTGGGGATACACCGGGGAGCTGTTTTTT CASSIMWGYTGELFF
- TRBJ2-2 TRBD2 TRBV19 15 TGTGCCAGTTATCTCGGGGGGGCGGGGACCGGGGAGCTGTTTTTT CASYLGGAGTGELFF
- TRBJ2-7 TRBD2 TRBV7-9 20 TGTGCCAGCAGCTCGACCGCGGGGACTAGCGGGTGTCTCCTTTCCTACGAGCAGTACTTC CASSSTAGTSGCLLSYEQYF
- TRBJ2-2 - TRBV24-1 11 TGTGCCACCAGTGTTTTCGGGGAGCTGTTTTTT CATSVFGELFF
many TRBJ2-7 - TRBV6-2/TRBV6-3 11 TGTGCCAGCAGTTGGGGCTACGAGCAGTACTTC CASSWGYEQYF
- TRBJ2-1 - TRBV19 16 TGTGCCAGTAGTATGGGCGCCGGGACTCAGTACAATGAGCAGTTCTTC CASSMGAGTQYNEQFF
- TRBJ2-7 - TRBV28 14 TGTGCCAGCAGTTTTCCGACAGACGCCTACGAGCAGTACTTC CASSFPTDAYEQYF
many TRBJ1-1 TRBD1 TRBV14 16 TGTGCCAGCAGCCAGCTGTCCGGGACAGTGAACACTGAAGCTTTCTTT CASSQLSGTVNTEAFF
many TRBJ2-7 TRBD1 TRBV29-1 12 TGCAGCACCCGGACAGGGATCTACGAGCAGTACTTC CSTRTGIYEQYF
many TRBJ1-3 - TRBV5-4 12 TGTGCCAGCAGCGACACCGCAAACACCATATATTTT CASSDTANTIYF
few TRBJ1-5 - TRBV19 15 TGTGCCAGTTGTATAACGTCGGACAGCAATCAGCCCCAGCATTTT CASCITSDSNQPQHF
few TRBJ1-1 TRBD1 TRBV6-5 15 TGTGCCAGCAGTTTAGAGGACAGGGTGAACACTGAAGCTTTCTTT CASSLEDRVNTEAFF
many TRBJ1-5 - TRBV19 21 TGTGCCAGTAGTATAGATCCCCTGACGGGTCGGGGCGCGGGTGACAATCAGCCCCAGCATTTT CASSIDPLTGRGAGDNQPQHF
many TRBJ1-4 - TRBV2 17 TGTGCCAGCAGTGAAGTCGGAAGGACAGATCCTAATGAAAAACTGTTTTTT CASSEVGRTDPNEKLFF
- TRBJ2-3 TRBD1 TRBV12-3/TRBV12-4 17 TGTGTCAGCAGTTTAGGGACAGGGGGTTTGAGCACAGATACGCAGTATTTT CVSSLGTGGLSTDTQYF
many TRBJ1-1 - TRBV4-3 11 TGCGCCAGCAAGAAGGGGACGGAAGCTTTCTTT CASKKGTEAFF
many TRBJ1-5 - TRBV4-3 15 TGCGCCAGCAGCCAAGACCCCTATAGCAATCAGCCCCAGCATTTT CASSQDPYSNQPQHF
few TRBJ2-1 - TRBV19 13 TGTGCCAGTAGTAGTCTAGCGACCAATGAGCAGTTCTTC CASSSLATNEQFF